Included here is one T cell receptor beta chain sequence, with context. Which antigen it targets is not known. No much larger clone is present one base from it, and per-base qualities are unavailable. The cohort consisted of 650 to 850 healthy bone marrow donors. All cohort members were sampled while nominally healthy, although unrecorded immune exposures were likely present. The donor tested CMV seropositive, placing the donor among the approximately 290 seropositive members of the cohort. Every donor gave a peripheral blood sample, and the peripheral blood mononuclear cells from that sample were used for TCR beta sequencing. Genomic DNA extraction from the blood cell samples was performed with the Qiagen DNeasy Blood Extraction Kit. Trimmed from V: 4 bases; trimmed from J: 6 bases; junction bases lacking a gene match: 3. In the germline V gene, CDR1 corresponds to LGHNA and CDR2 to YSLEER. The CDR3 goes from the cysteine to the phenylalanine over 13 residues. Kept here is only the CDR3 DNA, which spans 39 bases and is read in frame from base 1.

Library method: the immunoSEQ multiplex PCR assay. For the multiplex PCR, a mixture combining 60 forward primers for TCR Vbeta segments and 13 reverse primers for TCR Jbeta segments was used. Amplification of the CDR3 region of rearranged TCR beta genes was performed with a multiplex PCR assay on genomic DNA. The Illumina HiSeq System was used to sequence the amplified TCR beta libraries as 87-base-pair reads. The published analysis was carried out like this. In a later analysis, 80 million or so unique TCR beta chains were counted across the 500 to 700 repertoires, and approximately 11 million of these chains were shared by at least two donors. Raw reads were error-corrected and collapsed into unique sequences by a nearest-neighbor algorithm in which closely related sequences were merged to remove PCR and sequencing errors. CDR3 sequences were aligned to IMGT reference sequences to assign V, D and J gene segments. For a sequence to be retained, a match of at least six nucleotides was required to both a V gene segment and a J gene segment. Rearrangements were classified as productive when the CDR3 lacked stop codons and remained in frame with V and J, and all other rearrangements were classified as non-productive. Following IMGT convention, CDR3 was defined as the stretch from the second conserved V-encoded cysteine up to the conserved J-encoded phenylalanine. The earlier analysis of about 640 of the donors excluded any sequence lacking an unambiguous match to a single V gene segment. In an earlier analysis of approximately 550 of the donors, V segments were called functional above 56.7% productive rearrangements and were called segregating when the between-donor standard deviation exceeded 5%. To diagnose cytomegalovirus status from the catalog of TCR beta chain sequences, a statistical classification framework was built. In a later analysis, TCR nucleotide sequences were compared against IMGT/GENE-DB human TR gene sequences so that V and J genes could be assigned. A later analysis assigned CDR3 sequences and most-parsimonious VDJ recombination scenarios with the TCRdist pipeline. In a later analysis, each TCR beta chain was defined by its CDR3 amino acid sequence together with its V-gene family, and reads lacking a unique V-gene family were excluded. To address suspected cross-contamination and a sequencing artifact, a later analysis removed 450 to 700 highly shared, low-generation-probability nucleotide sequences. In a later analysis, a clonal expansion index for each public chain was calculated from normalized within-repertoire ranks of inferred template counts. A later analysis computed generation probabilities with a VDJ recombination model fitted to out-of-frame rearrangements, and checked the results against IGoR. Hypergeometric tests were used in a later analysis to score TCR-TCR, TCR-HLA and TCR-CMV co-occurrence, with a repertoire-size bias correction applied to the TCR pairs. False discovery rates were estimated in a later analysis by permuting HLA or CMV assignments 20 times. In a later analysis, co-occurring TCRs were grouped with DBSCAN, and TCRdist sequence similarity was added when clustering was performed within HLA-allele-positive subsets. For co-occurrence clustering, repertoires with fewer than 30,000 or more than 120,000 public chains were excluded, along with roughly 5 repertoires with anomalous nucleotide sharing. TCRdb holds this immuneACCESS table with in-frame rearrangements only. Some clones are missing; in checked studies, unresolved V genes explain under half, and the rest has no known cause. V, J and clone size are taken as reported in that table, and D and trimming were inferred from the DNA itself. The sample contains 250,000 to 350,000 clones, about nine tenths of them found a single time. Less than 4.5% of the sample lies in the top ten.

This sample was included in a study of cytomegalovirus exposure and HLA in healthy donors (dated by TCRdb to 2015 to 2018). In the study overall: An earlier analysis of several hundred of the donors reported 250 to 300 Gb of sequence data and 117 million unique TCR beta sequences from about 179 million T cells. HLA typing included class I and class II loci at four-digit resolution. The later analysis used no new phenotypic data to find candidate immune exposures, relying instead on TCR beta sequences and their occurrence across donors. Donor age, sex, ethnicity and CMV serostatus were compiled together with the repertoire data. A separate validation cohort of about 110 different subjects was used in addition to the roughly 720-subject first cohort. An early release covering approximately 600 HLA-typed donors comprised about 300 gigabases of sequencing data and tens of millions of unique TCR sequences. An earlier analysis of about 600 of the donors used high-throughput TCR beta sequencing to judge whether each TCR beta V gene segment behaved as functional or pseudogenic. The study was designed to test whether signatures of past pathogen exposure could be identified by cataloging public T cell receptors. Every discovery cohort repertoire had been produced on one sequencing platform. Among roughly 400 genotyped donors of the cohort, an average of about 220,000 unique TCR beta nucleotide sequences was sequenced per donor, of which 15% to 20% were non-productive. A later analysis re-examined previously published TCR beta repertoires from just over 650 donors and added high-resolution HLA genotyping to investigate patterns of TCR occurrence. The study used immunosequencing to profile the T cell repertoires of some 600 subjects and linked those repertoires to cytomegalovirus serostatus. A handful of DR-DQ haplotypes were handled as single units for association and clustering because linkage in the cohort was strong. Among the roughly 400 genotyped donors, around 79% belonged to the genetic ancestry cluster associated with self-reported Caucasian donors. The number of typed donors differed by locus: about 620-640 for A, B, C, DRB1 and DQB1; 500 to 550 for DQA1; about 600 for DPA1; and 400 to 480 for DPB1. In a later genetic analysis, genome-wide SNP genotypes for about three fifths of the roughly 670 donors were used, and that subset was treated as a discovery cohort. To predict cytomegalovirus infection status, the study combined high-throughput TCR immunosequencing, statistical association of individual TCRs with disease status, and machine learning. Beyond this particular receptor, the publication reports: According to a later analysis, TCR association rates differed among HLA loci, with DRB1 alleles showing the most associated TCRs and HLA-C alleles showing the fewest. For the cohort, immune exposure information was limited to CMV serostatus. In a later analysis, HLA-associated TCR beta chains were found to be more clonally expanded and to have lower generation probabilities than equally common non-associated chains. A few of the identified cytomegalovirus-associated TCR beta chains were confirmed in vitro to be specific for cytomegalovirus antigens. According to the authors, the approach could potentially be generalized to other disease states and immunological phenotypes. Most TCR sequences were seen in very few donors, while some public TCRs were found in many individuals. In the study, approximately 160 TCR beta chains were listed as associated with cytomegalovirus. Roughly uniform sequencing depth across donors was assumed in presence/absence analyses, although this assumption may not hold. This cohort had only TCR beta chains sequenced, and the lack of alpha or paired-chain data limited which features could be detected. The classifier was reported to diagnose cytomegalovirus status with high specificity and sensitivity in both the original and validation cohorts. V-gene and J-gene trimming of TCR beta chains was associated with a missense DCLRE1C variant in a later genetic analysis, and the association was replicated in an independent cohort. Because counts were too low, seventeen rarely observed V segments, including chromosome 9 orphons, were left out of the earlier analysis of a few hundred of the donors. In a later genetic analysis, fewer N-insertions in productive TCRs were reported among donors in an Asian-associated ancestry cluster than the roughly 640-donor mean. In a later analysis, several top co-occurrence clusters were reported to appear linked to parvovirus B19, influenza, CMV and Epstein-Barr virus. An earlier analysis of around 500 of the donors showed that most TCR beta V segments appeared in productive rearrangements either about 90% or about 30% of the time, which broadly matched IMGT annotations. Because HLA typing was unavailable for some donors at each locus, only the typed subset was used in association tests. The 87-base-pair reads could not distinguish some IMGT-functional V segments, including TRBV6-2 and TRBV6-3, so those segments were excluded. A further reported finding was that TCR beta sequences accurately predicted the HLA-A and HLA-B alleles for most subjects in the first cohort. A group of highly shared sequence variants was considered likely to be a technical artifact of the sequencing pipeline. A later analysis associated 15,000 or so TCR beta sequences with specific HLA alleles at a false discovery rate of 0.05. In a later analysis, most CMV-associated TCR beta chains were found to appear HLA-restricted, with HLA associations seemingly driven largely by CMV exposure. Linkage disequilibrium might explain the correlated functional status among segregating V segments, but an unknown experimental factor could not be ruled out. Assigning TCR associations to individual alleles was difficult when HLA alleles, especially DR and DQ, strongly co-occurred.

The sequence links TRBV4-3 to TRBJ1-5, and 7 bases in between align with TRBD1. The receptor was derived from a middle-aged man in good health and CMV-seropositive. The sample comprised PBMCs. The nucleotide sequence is TGCGCCAGCAGCCGGGACAGTCGTCAGCCCCAGCATTTT. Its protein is CASSRDSRQPQHF.